The present entry profiles one T cell receptor beta chain with its context. What it binds is not known. CDR1 is MNHEY and CDR2 is SVGEGT in the germline V gene. V lost 7 bases to trimming and J lost 0 bases; unmatched junction nucleotides: 6. The CDR3 runs to 15 residues. TCRdb reprocessed the reads with MiXCR, giving one entry per CDR3 protein. The sample yields approximately 910,000 distinct CDR3 sequences, about 33% seen once. The sample belongs to a study of T cell repertoires in cytomegalovirus infection. About the research overall: Epitope selection comprised recently identified HLA-C-restricted CMV epitopes and well-studied HLA-B-restricted CMV epitopes. Whole-study results and caveats: CMV-specific TCR beta clonotypes restricted by HLA-C dominated the ex vivo response.

The chain employs TRBV6-2 or TRBV6-3 and TRBJ2-1; 7 bases are shared with TRBD1. The TCR was taken from a human donor in good health (CMV status not recorded). Some clones in this sample may be carry-over from other donors' samples. Sequencing used cultured CD8+ T cells from PBMCs, obtained from culture after CMV antigen stimulation. Here the CDR3 reads CASISGQVSYNEQFF. The CDR3 DNA reads TGTGCCAGCATTTCCGGACAGGTCTCCTACAATGAGCAGTTCTTC.